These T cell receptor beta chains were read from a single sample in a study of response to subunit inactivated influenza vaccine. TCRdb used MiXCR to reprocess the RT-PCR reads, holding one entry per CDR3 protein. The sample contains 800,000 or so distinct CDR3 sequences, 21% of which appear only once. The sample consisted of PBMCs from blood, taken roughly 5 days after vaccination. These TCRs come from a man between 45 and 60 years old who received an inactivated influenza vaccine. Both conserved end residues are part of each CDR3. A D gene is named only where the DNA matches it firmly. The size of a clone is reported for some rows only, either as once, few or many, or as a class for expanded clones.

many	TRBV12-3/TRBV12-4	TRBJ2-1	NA	TGTGCCAGCGGCAAGGTGGAGAGCTCCTACAATGAGCAGTTCTTC	CASGKVESSYNEQFF
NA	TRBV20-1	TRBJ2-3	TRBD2	TGCAGTGCTCCCGGACTAGCGGGGGCTACTTTCACAGATACGCAGTATTTT	CSAPGLAGATFTDTQYF
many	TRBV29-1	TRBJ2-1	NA	TGCAGCCTAACTACGACCACCTACAATGAGCAGTTCTTC	CSLTTTTYNEQFF
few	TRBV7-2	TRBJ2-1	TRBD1	TGTGCCAGCAGCAGACCGGGACAGGGAGATTTTGAGCAGTTCTTC	CASSRPGQGDFEQFF
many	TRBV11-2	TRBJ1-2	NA	TGTGCCAGCAGCTTAGATCTCGGCGATGGCTACACCTTC	CASSLDLGDGYTF
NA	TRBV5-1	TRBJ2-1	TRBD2	TGCGCCAGCAGCTTGGTGGCTAGCGGGGGGTCTTACAATGAGCAGTTCTTC	CASSLVASGGSYNEQFF
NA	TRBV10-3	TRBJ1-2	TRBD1	TGTGCCATCAGTGAAGGGACAGGGAACTATGGCTACACCTTC	CAISEGTGNYGYTF
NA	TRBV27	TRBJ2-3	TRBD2	TGTGCCAGCAGTTTTGAGGGACTAGCGGCTAATACGCAGTATTTT	CASSFEGLAANTQYF
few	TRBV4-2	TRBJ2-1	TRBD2	TGTGCCAGCAGCCAGCGACTAGCGGGGGGGGGCAATGAGCAGTTCTTC	CASSQRLAGGGNEQFF
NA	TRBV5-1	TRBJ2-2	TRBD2	TGCGCCAGCAGCTTGAGGTCCAGGACTAGCGTAGCGAACACCGGGGAGCTGTTTTTT	CASSLRSRTSVANTGELFF
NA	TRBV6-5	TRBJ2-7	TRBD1	TGTGCCAGCAGTTACTCGGCAGGGGGCGAGCAGTACTTC	CASSYSAGGEQYF
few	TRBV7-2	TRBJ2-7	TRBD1	TGTGCCAGCAGCGCAAGACAGGGGGCCTACGAGCAGTACTTC	CASSARQGAYEQYF